This section outlines one T cell receptor (beta chain) sequence together with its context. What it binds is unknown. Measured with immunoSEQ multiplex PCR; TCRdb has only the in-frame clones, and not every one. Among 2 million to 2.5 million clones listed, 85% to 95% were seen once. This sample was included in a study of shared clonotypes between healthy human individuals. Regarding the study as a whole: Naive subsets, compared against memory subsets, generally had larger estimated richness values. Shared clonotypes: about 5.3% naive CD4, about 3.3% naive CD8, less than 2.5% memory CD4, over 0.3% memory CD8.

This TCR was sampled from a young man in good health. Some clones in this sample may be carry-over from other donors' samples. Sequencing used naive CD4+ T cells from PBMCs. Subset noted: CD45RA+ positively selected.

Here the CDR3 reads CASSLGLAGREQYF. CDR3 sequence (DNA): TGTGCCAGCAGCTTGGGACTAGCGGGGCGTGAGCAGTACTTC. The chain links TRBV5-4 to TRBJ2-7, with TRBD2 matching over 11 bases. The V gene end was trimmed by 0 bases and the J gene end by 7 bases; junction bases not matched to a gene: 3. Germline assignment: CDR1 SGHNT and CDR2 YYREEE (reference sequence). CDR3 length: 14 residues.